What follows are 10 T cell receptor beta chains derived from one specimen sequenced in a study of cytomegalovirus exposure and HLA in healthy donors. Assay: immunoSEQ multiplex PCR; the TCRdb copy retains only in-frame clones and omits some. The sample lists under 200,000 clones; about 88% were seen once. The sequenced material came from PBMCs. Receptors originate from a woman aged 18-29 years in good health and CMV-seronegative.

The DNA for the CDR3 is TGTGCCAGCAGTACAGACTCCTACGAGCAGTACTTC. The encoded protein is CASSTDSYEQYF. The chain recombines TRBV2 with TRBJ2-7; the D is unclear. The CDR3 extends over 12 amino acids. Per the germline V gene, CDR1 is SNHLY and CDR2 is FYNNEI. Trimming removed 5 bases from V and 0 bases from J, with 5 bases in between.

The chain is built from TRBV19 and TRBJ1-2; 7 bases agree with TRBD1. J was trimmed by 8 bases and V by 8 bases; bases with no gene match: 11. This CDR3 is built from 13 residues. CDR1 is LNHDA, CDR2 SQIVND, per germline (reference sequence). Written as DNA, the CDR3 is TGTGCCAGTGCCCGGGGACAGACTATGGGCTACACCTTC. It specifies CASARGQTMGYTF.

V and J are TRBV18 and TRBJ2-2; 7 bases match TRBD2. V dropped 4 bases and J dropped 2; count of bases not matched to a gene: 19. The CDR3 is 20 residues long. Germline values: CDR1 KGHSH, CDR2 LQKENI. The CDR3 sequence is CASSLTSRTRANSNTGELFF. DNA for the CDR3: TGTGCCAGCTCACTGACCTCCAGGACTAGGGCAAACTCCAACACCGGGGAGCTGTTTTTT.

CDR3 region: CASSKGAPLDTQYF. In nucleotides, the CDR3 is TGTGCCAGTAGTAAGGGGGCCCCTCTGGATACGCAGTATTTT. V usage is TRBV19 and J usage is TRBJ2-3; 7 bases are shared with TRBD1. From germline, CDR1 is LNHDA and CDR2 SQIVND (reference sequence). This CDR3 is built from 14 residues. Trimming removed 4 bases from V and 6 bases from J; junction bases left unmatched: 7.

The chain combines TRBV6-6 with TRBJ2-3, with 7 positions matching TRBD2. The CDR3 has 15 amino acids. CDR1 is MNHNY, CDR2 SVGAGI, per germline (reference sequence). V was pared by 6 bases and J by 5 bases, with 11 bases of the junction left unmatched. CDR3 DNA: TGTGCCAGCAGCAGGACATTAGCGGGTGGAGATACGCAGTATTTT. Translation gives CASSRTLAGGDTQYF.

The chain combines TRBV19 with TRBJ2-7; perhaps TRBD1 as D (5 bases). Germline loops: CDR1 LNHDA, CDR2 SQIVND (reference sequence). V dropped 3 bases and J dropped 3 bases, with 12 bases sitting between them. The CDR3 covers 14 residues. CDR3 nucleotides: TGTGCCAGTAGTATCTCCAGGGCCTACTACGAGCAGTACTTC. Its protein is CASSISRAYYEQYF.

V usage is TRBV6-6 and J usage is TRBJ1-1, with TRBD1 matching over 11 bases. Trimming cost V 2 bases and J 3 bases; bases outside gene matches: 2. Germline-derived CDR1 and CDR2 are MNHNY and SVGAGI (reference sequence). The CDR3 length is 15 residues. CDR3 DNA: TGTGCCAGCAGTTACGGGACAGGGGGTTACACTGAAGCTTTCTTT. Translating gives CASSYGTGGYTEAFF.

This clone has just one count. The chain joins TRBV2 to TRBJ1-5; the match to TRBD1 covers 9 bases. The CDR3 extends over 14 amino acids. The trim removed 6 bases at V and 3 bases at J, leaving 3 bases unmatched. Germline loops: CDR1 SNHLY, CDR2 FYNNEI. CDR3 nucleotides: TGTGCCAGCAGCGGACAGGGGATCAATCAGCCCCAGCATTTT. Its protein is CASSGQGINQPQHF.

This clone occurred once. The chain links TRBV23-1 to TRBJ2-7; 7 bases line up with TRBD2. Being an ORF, TRBV23-1 has a function that is uncertain. The J segment lost 2 bases and the V segment lost 4 bases, leaving 5 bases of the junction unmatched. The CDR3 runs to 14 residues. CDR3 amino acids: CASSPPSGAYEQYF. CDR3 bases: TGCGCCAGCAGTCCCCCTAGCGGAGCCTACGAGCAGTACTTC.

V gene TRBV7-9 combines with J gene TRBJ2-7; D is possibly TRBD1 (7 bases). The CDR3 is made up of 14 amino acids. The V gene's germline CDR1 is SEHNR and CDR2 FQNEAQ (reference sequence). Trimming removed 2 bases from V and 0 bases from J, with 8 bases in between. The CDR3 DNA sequence: TGTGCCAGCAGCTTACAGGGGGGCTCCTACGAGCAGTACTTC. Its protein is CASSLQGGSYEQYF.